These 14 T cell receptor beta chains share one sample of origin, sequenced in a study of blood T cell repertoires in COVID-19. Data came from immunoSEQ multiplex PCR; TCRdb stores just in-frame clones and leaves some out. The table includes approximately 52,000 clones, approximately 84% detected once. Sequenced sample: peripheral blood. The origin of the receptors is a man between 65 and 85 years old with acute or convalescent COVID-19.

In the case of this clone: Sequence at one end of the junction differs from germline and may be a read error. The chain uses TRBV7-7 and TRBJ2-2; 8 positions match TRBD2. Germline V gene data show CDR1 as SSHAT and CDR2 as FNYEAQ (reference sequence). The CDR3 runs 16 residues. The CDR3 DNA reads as TGTGCTAGCAGCATAAGCGGGGGAGCGATATCCCGGGAGCTGTTTTTT. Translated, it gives CASSISGGAISRELFF.

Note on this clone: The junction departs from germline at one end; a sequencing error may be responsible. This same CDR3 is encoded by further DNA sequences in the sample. The CDR3 bases are TGTGCTAGCAGCTTTACCGGGACAGGCGAGACCCAGTACTTC. It is translated as CASSFTGTGETQYF. The chain couples TRBV7-7 to TRBJ2-5; 8 bases match TRBD1. The CDR3 loop spans 14 amino acids. Per germline, CDR1 SSHAT and CDR2 FNYEAQ (reference sequence).

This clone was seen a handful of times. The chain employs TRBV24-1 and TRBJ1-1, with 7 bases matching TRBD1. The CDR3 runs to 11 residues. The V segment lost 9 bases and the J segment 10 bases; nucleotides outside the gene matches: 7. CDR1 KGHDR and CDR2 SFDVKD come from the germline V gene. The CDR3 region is CATGRDSGAFF. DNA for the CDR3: TGTGCCACCGGACGGGACAGCGGAGCTTTCTTT.

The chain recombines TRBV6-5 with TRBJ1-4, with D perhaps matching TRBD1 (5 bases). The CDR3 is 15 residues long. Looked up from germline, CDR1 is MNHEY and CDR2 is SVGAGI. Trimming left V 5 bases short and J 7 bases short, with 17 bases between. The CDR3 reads CASSPTRAGGEKLFF. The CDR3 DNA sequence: TGTGCCAGCAGTCCCACCAGGGCCGGCGGTGAAAAACTGTTTTTT.

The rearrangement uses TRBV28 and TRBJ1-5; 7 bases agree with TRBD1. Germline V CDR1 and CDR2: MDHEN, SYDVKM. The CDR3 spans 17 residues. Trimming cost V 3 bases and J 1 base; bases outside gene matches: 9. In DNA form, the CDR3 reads TGTGCCAGCAGTTTCTCGGGACAGCGGAGGAGCAATCAGCCCCAGCATTTT. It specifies CASSFSGQRRSNQPQHF.

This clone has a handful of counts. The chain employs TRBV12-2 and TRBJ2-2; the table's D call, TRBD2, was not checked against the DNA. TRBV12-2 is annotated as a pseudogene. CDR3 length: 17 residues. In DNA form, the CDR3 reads TGTGCAAGTCGCCCCCCCCGACCGGGACTCCCTGCCGGGGAGCTGTTTTTT. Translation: CASRPPRPGLPAGELFF.

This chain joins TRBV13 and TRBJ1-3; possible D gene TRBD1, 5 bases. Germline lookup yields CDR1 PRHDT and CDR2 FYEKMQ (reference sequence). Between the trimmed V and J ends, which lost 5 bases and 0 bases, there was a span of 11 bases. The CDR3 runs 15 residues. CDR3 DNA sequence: TGTGCCAGCAGCGCGGGACTCATCTCTGGAAACACCATATATTTT. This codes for CASSAGLISGNTIYF.

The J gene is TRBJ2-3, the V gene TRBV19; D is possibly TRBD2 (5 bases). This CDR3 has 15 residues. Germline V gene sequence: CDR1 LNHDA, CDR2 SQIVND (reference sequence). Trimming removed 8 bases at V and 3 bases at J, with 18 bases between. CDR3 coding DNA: TGTGCCAGTGGAGGCCTCGAAACCCAGACAGATACGCAGTATTTT. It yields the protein CASGGLETQTDTQYF.

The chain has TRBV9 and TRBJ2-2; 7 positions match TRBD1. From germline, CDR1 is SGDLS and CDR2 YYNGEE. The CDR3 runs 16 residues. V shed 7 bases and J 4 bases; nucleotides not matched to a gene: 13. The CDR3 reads CASGSYEGQPTGELFF. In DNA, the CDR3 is TGTGCCAGCGGCTCCTATGAGGGACAGCCCACCGGGGAGCTGTTTTTT. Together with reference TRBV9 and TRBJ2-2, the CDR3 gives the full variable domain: DSGVTQTPKHLITATGQRVTLRCSPRSGDLSVYWYQQSLDQGLQFLIQYYNGEERAKGNILERFSAQQFPDLHSELNLSSLELGDSALYFCASGSYEGQPTGELFFGEGSRLTVL.

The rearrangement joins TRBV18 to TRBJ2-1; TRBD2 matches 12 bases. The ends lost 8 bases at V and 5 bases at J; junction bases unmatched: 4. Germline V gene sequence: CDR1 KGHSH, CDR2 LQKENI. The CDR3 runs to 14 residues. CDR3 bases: TGTGCCAGCCAAGGACTAGCGGGACACAATGAGCAGTTCTTC. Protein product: CASQGLAGHNEQFF.

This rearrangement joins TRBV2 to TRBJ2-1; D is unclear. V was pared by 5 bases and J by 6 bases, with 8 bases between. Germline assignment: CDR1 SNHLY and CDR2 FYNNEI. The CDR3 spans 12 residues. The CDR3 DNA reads TGTGCCAGCAGTTACTATTCCAATGAGCAGTTCTTC. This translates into CASSYYSNEQFF. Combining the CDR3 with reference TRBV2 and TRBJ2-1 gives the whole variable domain EPEVTQTPSHQVTQMGQEVILRCVPISNHLYFYWYRQILGQKVEFLVSFYNNEISEKSEIFDDQFSVERPDGSNFTLKIRSTKLEDSAMYFCASSYYSNEQFFGPGTRLTVL.

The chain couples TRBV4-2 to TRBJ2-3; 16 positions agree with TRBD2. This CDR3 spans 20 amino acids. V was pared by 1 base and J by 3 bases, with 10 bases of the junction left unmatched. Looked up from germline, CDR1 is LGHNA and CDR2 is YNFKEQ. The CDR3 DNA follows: TGTGCCAGCAGCCAAGTCTTGATTGGGACTAGCGGGAGGGGAACAGATACGCAGTATTTT. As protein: CASSQVLIGTSGRGTDTQYF.

CDR3 sequence (DNA): TGTGCCAGCAGTTACAGGAGGGCGGGGGAGGGTGAAGCTTTCTTT. It yields the protein CASSYRRAGEGEAFF. The chain joins TRBV6-5 to TRBJ1-1, with a weak D call TRBD1 (5 bases). CDR3 size: 15 residues. CDR1 and CDR2 (germline): MNHEY, SVGAGI. V lost 2 bases and J 7 bases, leaving 17 bases between the germline ends.

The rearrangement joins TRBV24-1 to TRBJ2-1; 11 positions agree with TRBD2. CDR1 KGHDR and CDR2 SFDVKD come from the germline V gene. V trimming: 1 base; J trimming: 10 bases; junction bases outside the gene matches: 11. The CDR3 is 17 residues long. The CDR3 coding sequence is TGTGCCACCAGTGATTTACGAAAAGGACTAGCGGGTGAGGAGCAGTTCTTC. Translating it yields CATSDLRKGLAGEEQFF.